These 24 T cell receptor beta chains came from one sample sequenced in a study of breast tumors, draining lymph nodes, adjacent tissues. Each CDR3 protein gets one entry after TCRdb re-called the multiplex PCR reads with MiXCR. The repertoire holds fewer than 80,000 distinct CDR3 sequences, with 43% as singletons. Sequencing was carried out using breast tumor tissue. The source is a female donor with breast cancer. Some clones in this sample may be carry-over from other donors' samples.

This clonotype was counted at least ten times. The rearrangement links TRBV6-4 to TRBJ2-6, with D hard to call. The V and J ends lost 5 bases and 0 bases respectively, with 5 bases between them. Germline V lookup: CDR1 MRHNA, CDR2 SNTAGT. The CDR3 runs to 14 residues. Here the CDR3 DNA reads TGTGCCAGCAGTCACGCCTCTGGGGCCAACGTCCTGACTTTC. It translates to CASSHASGANVLTF.

The rearrangement links TRBV2 to TRBJ2-3; D unresolved. From germline, CDR1 is SNHLY and CDR2 FYNNEI. The CDR3 extends over 13 amino acids. V was pared by 5 bases and J by 2 bases, with 8 bases between. CDR3 residues: CASSPPFTDTQYF. The CDR3, as DNA: TGTGCCAGCAGTCCTCCCTTCACAGATACGCAGTATTTT.

The table lists this clonotype with many counts. The junction departs from the called germline gene at one end, perhaps through a read error. The rearrangement joins TRBV7-2 to TRBJ2-7; perhaps TRBD2 as D (5 bases). The germline V gene encodes CDR1 SGHTA and CDR2 FQGNSA. CDR3 size: 16 residues. Here the CDR3 reads CASSLDIGGCSCEQYF. DNA of the CDR3: TGTGCCAGCAGCTTAGATATTGGCGGGTGTTCCTGCGAGCAGTACTTC.

Notes on this clonotype: This clone may be a read error of a much larger clone one base away. The chain uses TRBV12-3 or TRBV12-4 and TRBJ1-2; TRBD1 agrees at 11 bases. With V trimmed by 5 bases and J by 8 bases, 7 bases remained unmatched. This CDR3 has 14 residues. The chain's CDR3 is CASSNGDRGDGYTF. CDR3 nucleotide sequence: TGTGCCAGCAGTAACGGGGACAGGGGGGACGGCTACACCTTC.

This clonotype rates as medium-sized (0.01 to 0.1%). The junction and the germline gene differ at one end; a read error may be behind it. The rearrangement uses TRBV7-7 and TRBJ2-3; unclear D gene. The CDR3 contains 13 residues. CDR1 SSHAT and CDR2 FNYEAQ come from the germline V gene (reference sequence). The CDR3 DNA reads as TGTGCTAGCAGCTTAAGCGGCACAGATACGCAGTATTTT. Residues: CASSLSGTDTQYF. Based on the CDR3 plus reference TRBV7-7 and TRBJ2-3, the full variable domain is GAGVSQSPRYKVTKRGQDVTLRCDPISSHATLYWYQQALGQGPEFLTYFNYEAQPDKSGLPSDRFSAERPEGSISTLTIQRTEQRDSAMYRCASSLSGTDTQYFGPGTRLTVL.

This clonotype was seen repeatedly, ten times or more. V gene TRBV15 combines with J gene TRBJ2-6, with D perhaps given as TRBD1 or TRBD2 (5 bases each). The CDR3 consists of 14 residues. The V end lost 7 bases, the J end lost 3 bases, and 10 bases lay between the germline ends. In germline, CDR1 is LNHNV, CDR2 YYDKDF (reference sequence). CDR3 DNA: TGTGCCACCAAGGTGAGGGGTGGGGCCAACGTCCTGACTTTC. Protein sequence: CATKVRGGANVLTF. Full variable domain (missing parts from reference TRBV15 and TRBJ2-6): DAMVIQNPRYQVTQFGKPVTLSCSQTLNHNVMYWYQQKSSQAPKLLFHYYDKDFNNEADTPDNFQSRRPNTSFCFLDIRSPGLGDTAMYLCATKVRGGANVLTFGAGSRLTVL.

This clonotype has a count of ten or more. The V and J genes are TRBV27 and TRBJ1-2; D is possibly TRBD1 (5 bases). V was trimmed by 0 bases and J by 6 bases, leaving 8 bases between them. The CDR3 loop spans 13 amino acids. The germline V gene has CDR1 MNHEY and CDR2 SMNVEV (reference sequence). The CDR3 loop is CASSLSRVNGYTF. In DNA, the CDR3 is TGTGCCAGCAGTTTATCCAGGGTGAATGGCTACACCTTC.

This clonotype was seen many times. It may be a read error: a sequence one base away is much more abundant. The genes are TRBV11-2 and TRBJ2-1; D unresolved. The CDR3 length is 13 residues. The V gene lost 10 bases and the J gene lost 10 bases, with 20 bases spanning the gap. Germline CDR1 reads SGHAT; CDR2 reads FQNNGV. CDR3 DNA sequence: TGTGCCACCTCCCACGAAATTGCAGCGGAGCAGTTCTTC. This encodes CATSHEIAAEQFF.

The J gene is TRBJ1-3, the V gene TRBV13, with 10 bases matching TRBD1. The J segment lost 3 bases and the V segment lost 0 bases, leaving 2 bases of the junction unmatched. Looked up from germline, CDR1 is PRHDT and CDR2 is FYEKMQ (reference sequence). CDR3 length: 16 residues. The CDR3 loop reads CASSLGTGGGGNTIYF. In DNA, the CDR3 is TGTGCCAGCAGCTTAGGGACAGGGGGCGGTGGAAACACCATATATTTT.

This clonotype was detected a few times. A single base separates this from a much larger clone, so it may be a read error. V and J are TRBV6-1 and TRBJ2-7, with no clear D. V was cut by 5 bases and J by 3 bases, with 5 bases left in between. The length of the CDR3 is 11 residues. Germline assignment: CDR1 MNHNS and CDR2 SASEGT. In nucleotides, the CDR3 is TGTGCCAGCAGTCCCTACTACGAGCAGTACTTC. Its translation is CASSPYYEQYF.

This rearrangement joins TRBV7-9 to TRBJ2-5; TRBD1 aligns across 9 bases. This CDR3 has 15 residues. Germline lookup yields CDR1 SEHNR and CDR2 FQNEAQ (reference sequence). With V trimmed by 4 bases and J by 5 bases, 8 bases remained unmatched. CDR3: CASSSLDGTGETQYF. CDR3 bases: TGTGCCAGCAGCTCCCTGGACGGGACAGGGGAGACCCAGTACTTC.

In its sample, this clonotype was seen many times. This chain uses TRBV11-2 with TRBJ2-7; D is possibly TRBD2 (5 bases). The CDR3 runs 14 residues. The V end was cut by 7 bases, the J end by 1 base, with 14 bases between. CDR1 is SGHAT, CDR2 FQNNGV, per germline. DNA of the CDR3: TGTGCCAGCAACTTCGGACTGACTTCCTACGAGCAGTACTTC. Protein product: CASNFGLTSYEQYF.

This clonotype was counted many times. The chain combines TRBV6-5 with TRBJ2-3, with 7 bases that match TRBD2. Trimming took 7 bases from V and 4 from J; bases not matched to a gene: 8. Germline values: CDR1 MNHEY, CDR2 SVGAGI. The CDR3 is 14 residues long. CDR3 region: CASTAGVQADTQYF. The CDR3 coding sequence is TGTGCCAGCACCGCGGGGGTTCAGGCAGATACGCAGTATTTT.

This sequence joins TRBV20-1 and TRBJ1-2, with TRBD1 matching 9 bases. The CDR3 runs 14 residues. Germline V CDR1 and CDR2: DFQATT, SNEGSKA (reference sequence). Germline trimming cut 3 bases from V and 6 bases from J; bases unmatched to any gene: 8. The chain's CDR3 is CSASPHRGQNGYTF. CDR3 nucleotide sequence: TGCAGTGCTAGTCCTCACAGGGGGCAGAATGGCTACACCTTC.

This clonotype was found many times. The V gene is TRBV19, the J gene TRBJ1-2; no clear D gene. The V end lost 1 base, the J end lost 4 bases, and 13 bases lay between the germline ends. The CDR3 sequence is 15 residues long. The V gene's germline CDR1 is LNHDA and CDR2 SQIVND (reference sequence). CDR3: CASSIGGVSLYGYTF. DNA of the CDR3: TGTGCCAGTAGTATAGGGGGTGTCTCCCTCTATGGCTACACCTTC.

Note on this clonotype: A much larger clone differs by one base, so this may be a read error. The J gene is TRBJ1-4, the V gene TRBV3-1, with 10 bases lining up with TRBD1. Trimming at V came to 8 bases and at J to 7 bases, leaving 13 bases not matched to a gene. The CDR3 is made up of 16 amino acids. In germline, CDR1 is LGHDT, CDR2 YNNKEL (reference sequence). In DNA, the CDR3 is TGTGCCAGCGGCCCCCGGGACAGGGGAGGGGGTGAAAAACTGTTTTTT. This encodes CASGPRDRGGGEKLFF.

This clonotype was counted ten times or more. The chain combines TRBV10-1 with TRBJ2-7; the D call may be TRBD1 or TRBD2 (5 bases each). The CDR3 spans 17 residues. The V end was cut by 5 bases, the J end by 4 bases, with 24 bases between. CDR1 WNHNN and CDR2 SYGVQD come from the germline V gene (reference sequence). The CDR3 nucleotides are TGCGCCAGCAGTACGTCCGGGGCCCGGTGCTCATCTTACGAGCAGTACTTC. It translates to CASSTSGARCSSYEQYF.

As for this clonotype: This may arise from a read error, as a much more abundant clone is one base away. The chain couples TRBV10-3 to TRBJ1-2; possible D gene TRBD1, 6 bases. This CDR3 spans 13 amino acids. Germline V CDR1 and CDR2: ENHRY, SYGVKD. V was cut by 5 bases and J by 6 bases, with 13 bases left in between. CDR3: CAISITGNHGYTF. As DNA, the CDR3 is TGTGCCATCAGTATAACAGGGAACCATGGCTACACCTTC.

This clonotype has only a few counts. V is TRBV6-5 and J is TRBJ2-7; tentative D call: TRBD2 (7 bases). CDR1 and CDR2 from the germline V gene are MNHEY and SVGAGI. Trimming stripped 0 bases from V and 4 bases from J, with 16 bases between. CDR3 length: 16 amino acids. The CDR3 here is CASSYSPRGGGYEQYF. The CDR3 bases are TGTGCCAGCAGTTACTCGCCGAGGGGGGGGGGTTACGAGCAGTACTTC.

CDR3 amino acids: CASSWGTGTGVGYGYTF. The CDR3 DNA follows: TGTGCCAGCAGTTGGGGGACCGGGACAGGGGTAGGGTATGGCTACACCTTC. The chain employs TRBV27 and TRBJ1-2, with 10 bases aligning to TRBD1. CDR3 length: 17 amino acids. Germline values: CDR1 MNHEY, CDR2 SMNVEV (reference sequence). V was clipped by 4 bases and J by 5 bases; unmatched bases: 13.

The chain carries TRBV5-4 and TRBJ2-3, with 13 bases that match TRBD2. Unmatched junction bases numbered 11, after V lost 4 bases and J lost 9 bases. There are 16 residues in the CDR3. CDR1 is SGHNT, CDR2 YYREEE, per germline (reference sequence). Here the CDR3 reads CASSPRLAGGASTQYF. The CDR3, as DNA: TGTGCCAGCAGCCCACGACTAGCGGGGGGAGCAAGCACGCAGTATTTT.

The V and J genes are TRBV29-1 and TRBJ2-3; 11 positions match TRBD2. With 6 bases clipped from V and 1 base from J, the junction kept 9 bases outside the gene matches. Germline V gives CDR1 SQVTM, CDR2 ANQGSEA. CDR3 size: 16 residues. The CDR3 here is CSVPSASGGRTDTQYF. The CDR3 nucleotides are TGCAGCGTCCCATCGGCTAGCGGGGGGCGCACAGATACGCAGTATTTT.

This clonotype was seen ten or more times. V and J are TRBV7-9 and TRBJ2-7; D perhaps matches TRBD2 (6 bases). From germline, CDR1 is SEHNR and CDR2 FQNEAQ (reference sequence). V lost 5 bases, J lost 2 bases, and 16 bases lay in between. The CDR3 length is 15 residues. The CDR3 nucleotides read TGTGCCAGCAGCGATCGGGACTTGCCCGCCTACGAGCAGTACTTC. Its protein is CASSDRDLPAYEQYF.

The gene calls are TRBV5-1 and TRBJ2-7, with D tentatively TRBD1 (5 bases). This CDR3 contains 13 residues. Germline V lookup: CDR1 SGHRS, CDR2 YFSETQ. V gave up 5 bases and J gave up 4 bases, with 13 bases separating them. The CDR3 loop reads CASSEATAYEQYF. The CDR3 nucleotides are TGCGCCAGCAGTGAAGCGACAGCTTACGAGCAGTACTTC. Using reference TRBV5-1 and TRBJ2-7 for the parts outside the CDR3, the full variable domain is KAGVTQTPRYLIKTRGQQVTLSCSPISGHRSVSWYQQTPGQGLQFLFEYFSETQRNKGNFPGRFSGRQFSNSRSEMNVSTLELGDSALYLCASSEATAYEQYFGPGTRLTVT.